Detailed here is one T cell receptor beta chain. TCR beta CDR3 region amplification was performed from RNA transcripts. The primer set for the first-round RT-PCR of the TCR CDR3 was HTBI. Each CDR3 protein gets one entry after TCRdb re-called the multiplex PCR reads with MiXCR. This sample has 480,000 or so distinct CDR3 sequences, with about 45% found just once. Germline V gives CDR1 SEHNR, CDR2 FQNEAQ (reference sequence). Trimming took 11 bases from V and 8 from J; bases not matched to a gene: 6. The CDR3 sequence is 13 residues long. These data belong to a study of T cells in Graves' hyperthyroidism and ophthalmopathy.

Sequenced: peripheral blood or thyroid tissue (not recorded which). The chain couples TRBV7-9 to TRBJ1-6, with 10 positions matching TRBD1. This TCR derives from an adult woman with Graves' disease, either hyperthyroidism or ophthalmopathy (not recorded which). CDR3 loop: CAATGTGDSPLHF. DNA of the CDR3: TGTGCCGCGACCGGGACAGGGGATTCACCCCTCCACTTT.